Each of the 21 T cell receptor beta chains below was sequenced from the same sample in a study of identical twins (dated by TCRdb to about 2016). The library was prepared using 5' RACE. Data came from an Illumina HiSeq 2000. TCRdb reprocessing: public reads trimmed at Q25 with fastp, clones called with MiXCR, in-frame beta chains kept. Every entry covers one CDR3 protein and lists the most common genes and DNA from its rows. This sample comprises more than 600,000 distinct CDR3 sequences, approximately 18% of them detected only once. The ten largest clonotypes hold around 13% of the sample. The same sample was also used in a study of T cells expressing NK-cell markers.

Sequenced input: PBMCs. Receptor source: a woman aged 18-35 years in good health.

The CDR3 protein is CATIEAVGETQYF. The CDR3 DNA follows: TGTGCCACCATTGAGGCGGTAGGAGAGACCCAGTACTTC. The rearrangement links TRBV10-3 to TRBJ2-5; D ambiguous. The CDR3 covers 13 residues. V lost 10 bases and J 4 bases, leaving 16 bases between the germline ends. CDR1 is ENHRY, CDR2 SYGVKD, per germline.

The gene calls are TRBV12-3 or TRBV12-4 and TRBJ2-7; TRBD2 matches at 8 bases. The J segment lost 8 bases and the V segment lost 4 bases, leaving 7 bases of the junction unmatched. This CDR3 region has 13 residues. The CDR3 DNA is TGTGCCAGCAGTTACCTCGGGGGGGCCCAGCAGTACTTC. Its translation: CASSYLGGAQQYF.

The gene calls are TRBV29-1 and TRBJ1-1; D gene uncertain. CDR1 is SQVTM, CDR2 ANQGSEA, per germline. V shed 4 bases and J shed 4 bases, with 10 bases lying between them. This CDR3 is 12 amino acids long. The CDR3 coding sequence is TGCAGCGTTGGTGAAGGAGGCACTGAAGCTTTCTTT. Translated, it gives CSVGEGGTEAFF.

This rearrangement joins TRBV9 to TRBJ2-3; D perhaps matches TRBD2 (5 bases). This CDR3 contains 15 residues. Trimming pared 4 bases from V and 1 base from J, leaving 13 bases between. CDR1 and CDR2 (germline): SGDLS, YYNGEE. The CDR3 sequence is CASSKHLRGTDTQYF. The CDR3 DNA sequence: TGTGCCAGCAGCAAACATTTGAGGGGCACAGATACGCAGTATTTT.

The table lists this clonotype with a few counts. The chain couples TRBV5-6 to TRBJ2-4, with TRBD2 identical over 7 bases. Germline values: CDR1 SGHDT, CDR2 YYEEEE. The V gene end was trimmed by 4 bases and the J gene end by 4 bases; junction bases not matched to a gene: 5. This CDR3 region has 14 residues. For the CDR3, the DNA is TGTGCCAGCAGCCCTACCGGGGGGAAAAACATTCAGTACTTC. This sequence encodes CASSPTGGKNIQYF.

The V gene is TRBV3-1, the J gene TRBJ2-5; no reliable D call. Trimming shortened V by 9 bases and J by 5 bases, and 7 bases separated the two germline ends. The CDR3 extends over 10 amino acids. Germline V CDR1 and CDR2: LGHDT, YNNKEL (reference sequence). The CDR3 DNA is TGTGCCAGTATGGGGGAGACCCAGTACTTC. Translation: CASMGETQYF.

J is TRBJ2-1 and V is TRBV7-9, with D possibly TRBD2 on 6 matching bases. Germline V CDR1 and CDR2: SEHNR, FQNEAQ (reference sequence). The ends were cut back, 4 bases at V and 0 bases at J, with 13 bases in the middle. The CDR3 consists of 16 residues. CDR3 region: CASSSTAGSSYNEQFF. CDR3 DNA sequence: TGTGCCAGCAGCTCCACGGCGGGGAGCTCCTACAATGAGCAGTTCTTC.

V is TRBV12-3 or TRBV12-4 and J is TRBJ1-2; 7 bases line up with TRBD1. The CDR3 is 14 amino acids. V lost 3 bases and J lost 6; bases outside the gene matches: 7. CDR3 loop: CASSLFAGGDGYTF. In DNA, the CDR3 is TGTGCCAGCAGTTTGTTCGCAGGGGGGGATGGCTACACCTTC.

Only a few counts were recorded for this clonotype. This chain links TRBV7-2 with TRBJ1-1; D is unclear. The CDR3 has 13 residues. Germline loops: CDR1 SGHTA, CDR2 FQGNSA. The V gene lost 3 bases and the J gene lost 2 bases, with 7 bases spanning the gap. The CDR3 here is CASSFISNTEAFF. DNA of the CDR3: TGTGCCAGCAGCTTCATCAGTAACACTGAAGCTTTCTTT. Combining the CDR3 with reference TRBV7-2 and TRBJ1-1 gives the whole variable domain GAGVSQSPSNKVTEKGKDVELRCDPISGHTALYWYRQSLGQGLEFLIYFQGNSAPDKSGLPSDRFSAERTGGSVSTLTIQRTQQEDSAVYLCASSFISNTEAFFGQGTRLTVV.

The genes are TRBV6-1 and TRBJ2-4, with D maybe TRBD2 (6 bases). This CDR3 spans 17 amino acids. Germline V gives CDR1 MNHNS, CDR2 SASEGT. The V end lost 8 bases, the J end lost 1 base, and 21 bases lay between the germline ends. The CDR3 here is CASPAWQGGEAKNIQYF. The CDR3 DNA sequence: TGTGCCAGCCCAGCATGGCAGGGCGGGGAGGCCAAAAACATTCAGTACTTC.

The chain carries TRBV20-1 and TRBJ2-3, with TRBD2 as a possible D gene (5 bases). The V gene lost 7 bases and the J gene lost 0 bases, with 8 bases spanning the gap. Germline V gene data show CDR1 as DFQATT and CDR2 as SNEGSKA (reference sequence). The CDR3 loop spans 12 amino acids. The CDR3 region is CSGRASTDTQYF. CDR3 nucleotide sequence: TGCAGTGGGCGGGCTAGCACAGATACGCAGTATTTT.

The J gene is TRBJ2-3, the V gene TRBV5-1; 11 positions agree with TRBD2. The CDR3 length is 15 residues. The V gene end was trimmed by 2 bases and the J gene end by 5 bases; junction bases not matched to a gene: 4. CDR1 is SGHRS and CDR2 is YFSETQ in the germline V gene. The CDR3 DNA follows: TGCGCCAGCAGCTTACCCGGGACTAGCGGAGATACGCAGTATTTT. Protein: CASSLPGTSGDTQYF.

The chain uses TRBV20-1 and TRBJ2-3; TRBD2 might be the D (6 bases). From germline, CDR1 is DFQATT and CDR2 SNEGSKA (reference sequence). Trimming pared 5 bases from V and 4 bases from J, leaving 16 bases between. This CDR3 has 14 amino acids. CDR3 amino acids: CSAGKRARPDTQYF. The CDR3 nucleotides read TGCAGTGCTGGAAAGCGGGCCAGGCCAGATACGCAGTATTTT.

This clonotype occurred a few times. The chain has TRBV5-1 and TRBJ2-7, with 7 bases identical to TRBD1. Trimming cost V 0 bases and J 2 bases; bases outside gene matches: 5. Germline-derived CDR1 and CDR2 are SGHRS and YFSETQ. The CDR3 is 15 amino acids. For the CDR3, the DNA is TGCGCCAGCAGCTTGGGGCAGGGGGTTCCCTACGAGCAGTACTTC. Translation: CASSLGQGVPYEQYF. Using reference TRBV5-1 and TRBJ2-7 for the parts outside the CDR3, the full variable domain is KAGVTQTPRYLIKTRGQQVTLSCSPISGHRSVSWYQQTPGQGLQFLFEYFSETQRNKGNFPGRFSGRQFSNSRSEMNVSTLELGDSALYLCASSLGQGVPYEQYFGPGTRLTVT.

This clonotype has a handful of counts. The chain recombines TRBV5-1 with TRBJ1-5, with D possibly TRBD1 on 6 matching bases. The CDR3 has 18 amino acids. Germline assignment: CDR1 SGHRS and CDR2 YFSETQ. V lost 1 base, J lost 1 base, and 18 bases lay in between. DNA of the CDR3: TGCGCCAGCAGCTTGCCCCAACGCGGGGGGCGAAGCAATCAGCCCCAGCATTTT. Protein sequence: CASSLPQRGGRSNQPQHF.

This clonotype occurred a few times. This CDR3 is CASSQGGLKEQFF. CDR3 bases: TGTGCCAGCAGCCAAGGAGGCCTGAAAGAGCAGTTCTTC. The chain couples TRBV3-1 to TRBJ2-1; D gene uncertain. V lost 1 base, J lost 10 bases, and 11 bases lay in between. CDR3 length equals 13 residues. Germline V gene lookup returns CDR1 LGHDT and CDR2 YNNKEL (reference sequence).

This clonotype was seen a few times. The chain combines TRBV12-3 or TRBV12-4 with TRBJ2-7; maybe TRBD1 (5 bases). Trimming pared 2 bases from V and 6 bases from J, leaving 17 bases between. The CDR3 totals 15 residues. The DNA for the CDR3 is TGTGCCAGCAGTTTATCTACAGGATGGGCAGGCGAGCAGTACTTC. Its protein product is CASSLSTGWAGEQYF.

This clonotype has a handful of counts. The V and J genes are TRBV15 and TRBJ2-3; 10 nucleotides match TRBD2. J gave up 6 bases and V 8 bases, and 8 bases lay outside the gene matches. CDR1 and CDR2 from the germline V gene are LNHNV and YYDKDF (reference sequence). The CDR3 is 14 residues long. The CDR3 protein is CATASGRSSDTQYF. The DNA of the CDR3 is TGTGCCACCGCTAGCGGGAGATCATCCGATACGCAGTATTTT.

J is TRBJ2-2 and V is TRBV10-2; D might be TRBD2 (5 bases). The CDR3 runs to 13 residues. CDR1 WSHSY and CDR2 SAAADI come from the germline V gene. V was trimmed by 8 bases and J by 3 bases, leaving 10 bases between them. Here the CDR3 reads CASVQDYTGELFF. The CDR3 bases are TGCGCCAGCGTCCAGGACTACACCGGGGAGCTGTTTTTT.

The chain has TRBV12-3 or TRBV12-4 and TRBJ2-1, with D perhaps matching TRBD1 or TRBD2 (6 bases each). The CDR3 totals 17 residues. Trimming removed 3 bases at V and 5 bases at J, with 20 bases between. The CDR3 DNA reads as TGTGCCAGCAGTTTTGGCCCCTACGGGGGCCAAGACAATGAGCAGTTCTTC. Protein product: CASSFGPYGGQDNEQFF.

The chain joins TRBV9 to TRBJ2-1; tentatively, D is TRBD2 (5 bases). The CDR3 runs 15 residues. Germline V lookup: CDR1 SGDLS, CDR2 YYNGEE. V was trimmed by 3 bases and J by 3 bases, leaving 13 bases between them. The CDR3: CASSGASGVYNEQFF. CDR3 nucleotide sequence: TGTGCCAGCAGCGGAGCGAGCGGAGTCTACAATGAGCAGTTCTTC. The variable domain in full, with the rest retrieved from reference TRBV9 and TRBJ2-1, is DSGVTQTPKHLITATGQRVTLRCSPRSGDLSVYWYQQSLDQGLQFLIQYYNGEERAKGNILERFSAQQFPDLHSELNLSSLELGDSALYFCASSGASGVYNEQFFGPGTRLTVL.